The source of this T cell receptor beta chain is a study of cytotoxic CD8 clonotypes in ibrutinib-treated CLL. About the study: The patient breakdown showed fewer than twelve relapsed/refractory and some 16 treatment-naive cases, with some 18 IGHV unmutated. Partial responses totalled approximately 24 and complete responses 2; after median roughly 68 months, about 15 remained remitted and approximately twelve progressed.

Sequencing was designed to attain a depth spanning 1 in 200,000 to 1 in 1 million T cells. This table comes from immunoSEQ multiplex PCR, and its TCRdb copy is limited to in-frame clones, with some not included. The sample carries approximately 210,000 clones, 55% to 85% recorded once. The CDR3 has 12 residues. The germline V gene has CDR1 MRHNA and CDR2 SNTAGT. With V trimmed by 10 bases and J by 8 bases, 5 bases remained unmatched. The chain links TRBV6-4 to TRBJ2-3; 11 bases line up with TRBD1. The specimen comprised PBMCs, sampled after 24 months of ibrutinib treatment. The receptor comes from a human donor with chronic lymphocytic leukemia. The CDR3 DNA is TGTGCCACCAGGACAGGGGGCTCTACGCAGTATTTT. Protein sequence: CATRTGGSTQYF.